These 9 T cell receptor beta chains were all obtained from the same sample, sequenced in a study of post-analysis software for immune sequencing data. Study-level findings and limits: Five TRBV segments occurring more often in patients than controls included TRBV5-6, TRBV5-1 and TRBV20-1.

TCR beta cDNA libraries included unique molecular identifiers. TCRdb redid the calling of the PCR reads with MiXCR, one entry per CDR3 protein. The sample has about 540,000 distinct CDR3 sequences; around 34% are singletons. For these TCRs, the target antigens are not known. Source material: blood. The receptors stem from a girl aged 2 to 17 with multiple sclerosis.

In DNA form, the CDR3 reads TGTGCCAGCAGTTTAGTCAGATTCCCGGACGCAAACACTGAAGCTTTCTTT. This translates into CASSLVRFPDANTEAFF. The gene calls are TRBV5-4 and TRBJ1-1; no firm D call. The CDR3 is 17 residues long. Germline CDR1 SGHNT, CDR2 YYREEE (reference sequence). Trimming took off 5 bases at V and 2 bases at J, with 22 bases between the two ends. Variable domain in full (rest from reference TRBV5-4 and TRBJ1-1): ETGVTQSPTHLIKTRGQQVTLRCSSQSGHNTVSWYQQALGQGPQFIFQYYREEENGRGNFPPRFSGLQFPNYSSELNVNALELDDSALYLCASSLVRFPDANTEAFFGQGTRLTVV.

V and J are TRBV6-5 and TRBJ1-5; D is ambiguous. Germline V gives CDR1 MNHEY, CDR2 SVGAGI. The CDR3 contains 13 residues. Trimming left V 0 bases short and J 10 bases short, with 10 bases between. The CDR3 region has the DNA TGTGCCAGCAGTTACTCGAATACGGACCCCCAGCATTTT. This translates into CASSYSNTDPQHF.

V gene TRBV9 combines with J gene TRBJ2-1, with TRBD1 matching 9 bases. Germline CDR1 and CDR2: SGDLS and YYNGEE. Unmatched junction bases numbered 11, after V lost 4 bases and J lost 9 bases. There are 15 residues in the CDR3. The CDR3 loop reads CASSPTRQGGGEQFF. CDR3 DNA: TGTGCCAGCAGCCCGACGCGACAGGGGGGTGGTGAGCAGTTCTTC.

The chain is built from TRBV18 and TRBJ1-5; no definite D call. Germline values: CDR1 KGHSH, CDR2 LQKENI. The CDR3 runs 13 residues. Between the trimmed V and J ends, which lost 1 base and 5 bases, there was a span of 6 bases. CDR3 DNA sequence: TGTGCCAGCTCACCACTTAAGGATCAGCCCCAGCATTTT. It translates to CASSPLKDQPQHF.

This clonotype has a count of ten or more. The genes are TRBV27 and TRBJ2-5; TRBD1 matches 7 bases. Trimming cost V 5 bases and J 5 bases; bases outside gene matches: 23. Germline values: CDR1 MNHEY, CDR2 SMNVEV (reference sequence). This CDR3 comprises 19 residues. In DNA, the CDR3 is TGTGCCAGCAGTAAAAAACTACGGACAGGCAAGGGGATGGGGGAGACCCAGTACTTC. Its protein is CASSKKLRTGKGMGETQYF.

This clonotype was found a few times. J is TRBJ2-5 and V is TRBV27; 8 bases align to TRBD1. Unmatched junction bases numbered 13, after V lost 2 bases and J lost 5 bases. Germline CDR1 and CDR2: MNHEY and SMNVEV (reference sequence). The CDR3 covers 17 residues. CDR3 DNA: TGTGCCAGCAGTTTAAACGGATGGACAGGGAGGCACGAGACCCAGTACTTC. It yields the protein CASSLNGWTGRHETQYF.

The chain has TRBV5-6 and TRBJ2-1, with TRBD2 identical over 8 bases. The CDR3 consists of 16 residues. V was pared by 1 base and J by 4 bases, with 7 bases of the junction left unmatched. The germline V gene has CDR1 SGHDT and CDR2 YYEEEE. In nucleotides, the CDR3 is TGTGCCAGCAGCTTGTGGGGACTAGGGGCGTACAATGAGCAGTTCTTC. It codes for CASSLWGLGAYNEQFF.

This clonotype was recorded a few times. V is TRBV10-3 and J is TRBJ1-6; perhaps TRBD1 as D (5 bases). The V gene lost 4 bases and the J gene lost 6 bases, with 7 bases spanning the gap. The germline CDR1 and CDR2 sequences are ENHRY and SYGVKD. This CDR3 contains 13 residues. CDR3 sequence reads: CAISVGGNSPLHF. CDR3 nucleotides: TGTGCCATCAGTGTTGGGGGTAATTCACCCCTCCACTTT.

The V call is TRBV29-1, the J call TRBJ1-1; D might be TRBD1 (6 bases). V dropped 1 base and J dropped 10 bases, with 13 bases sitting between them. This CDR3 is 12 amino acids long. The germline gives CDR1 SQVTM, CDR2 ANQGSEA. The CDR3 region is CSVEGQVIGAFF. The CDR3, as DNA: TGCAGCGTTGAAGGACAGGTCATTGGAGCTTTCTTT.